The text below deals with one TCR beta chain. These data belong to a study of cytomegalovirus exposure and HLA in healthy donors. Method: immunoSEQ multiplex PCR; TCRdb's copy keeps in-frame clones and lacks some. The table lists tens of thousands of clones, 94% of them singletons, with over 2% in the top ten. V shed 1 base and J shed 3 bases, with 10 bases lying between them. The CDR3 consists of 13 residues. Germline V gene data show CDR1 as GTSNPN and CDR2 as SVGIG (reference sequence). Sequenced sample: PBMCs. The sequence was obtained from a woman under 30 in good health and CMV-seronegative. The V gene is TRBV30, the J gene TRBJ2-7, with D hard to call. CDR3 in DNA: TGTGCCTGGAGTGGCGAGAATGGCTACGAGCAGTACTTC. This sequence encodes CAWSGENGYEQYF.